Listed below are T cell receptor beta chains from one sample, sequenced in a study of T cells after posttransplantation cyclophosphamide. Sequenced by immunoSEQ multiplex PCR; TCRdb stores in-frame clones only, minus some. This set yields approximately 34,000 clones and no singletons; the top ten hold less than 7.5%. The sequenced sample was PBMCs. The receptors stem from a woman in her 50s in good health and a related stem cell transplant donor. CDR3s include the opening cysteine and the closing phenylalanine or tryptophan. Each record gives: CDR3 DNA, CDR3 protein, V gene, CDR3 length, clone size, J gene, D gene. D genes are given only for firm matches. Where a row states a size, it is once, few, many or the class of an expanded clone; other rows omit it.

CDR3nt: TGTGCCAGCAGCGATAGAATGAAGGGCGCCTACGAGCAGTACTTC
CDR3aa: CASSDRMKGAYEQYF
v_gene: TRBV2
len: 15
abundance: many
j_gene: TRBJ2-7
d_gene: .

CDR3nt: TGTGCCAGCAGCGGGACTAGCGGACACAATGAGCAGTTCTTC
CDR3aa: CASSGTSGHNEQFF
v_gene: TRBV9
len: 14
abundance: many
j_gene: TRBJ2-1
d_gene: TRBD2

CDR3nt: TGCGCCAGCACCCCTTCCACAGGAAGAAATGAAAAACTGTTTTTT
CDR3aa: CASTPSTGRNEKLFF
v_gene: TRBV5-1
len: 15
abundance: many
j_gene: TRBJ1-4
d_gene: .

CDR3nt: TGTGCCAGCAGCTCCCGGGACAGGGGTTTCGCAGATACGCAGTATTTT
CDR3aa: CASSSRDRGFADTQYF
v_gene: TRBV5-6
len: 16
abundance: many
j_gene: TRBJ2-3
d_gene: TRBD1

CDR3nt: TGCGCCAGCCACACTGGACAGCTGACTAACTATGGCTACACCTTC
CDR3aa: CASHTGQLTNYGYTF
v_gene: TRBV4-1
len: 15
abundance: many
j_gene: TRBJ1-2
d_gene: .

CDR3nt: TGCGCCAGCAGCTTGATTGAGAGACGGGGAGCTTTCTTT
CDR3aa: CASSLIERRGAFF
v_gene: TRBV5-1
len: 13
abundance: many
j_gene: TRBJ1-1
d_gene: .

CDR3nt: TGTGCCAGCAGCTCAGGGTTCTCCGGGGAGCTGTTTTTT
CDR3aa: CASSSGFSGELFF
v_gene: TRBV7-3
len: 13
abundance: many
j_gene: TRBJ2-2
d_gene: .

CDR3nt: TGTGCCAGCAGCCCATTCCCAGATACGCAGTATTTT
CDR3aa: CASSPFPDTQYF
v_gene: TRBV6-2/TRBV6-3
len: 12
abundance: many
j_gene: TRBJ2-3
d_gene: .

CDR3nt: TGTGCCAGCAGCCCACGGTCTCAGGGGATCAATGAGCAGTTCTTC
CDR3aa: CASSPRSQGINEQFF
v_gene: TRBV4-2
len: 15
abundance: .
j_gene: TRBJ2-1
d_gene: .

CDR3nt: TGTGCCAGCAGCTTGGCCGGGACAGATTATAGCAATCAGCCCCAGCATTTT
CDR3aa: CASSLAGTDYSNQPQHF
v_gene: TRBV5-6
len: 17
abundance: many
j_gene: TRBJ1-5
d_gene: TRBD1

CDR3nt: TGTGCCAGCAGTACCACGACAGGGAATCATGGCTACACCTTC
CDR3aa: CASSTTTGNHGYTF
v_gene: TRBV27
len: 14
abundance: .
j_gene: TRBJ1-2
d_gene: TRBD1

CDR3nt: TGTGCCAGCAGTTTGGGACAGGGGGCTTGGCAGCCCCAGCATTTT
CDR3aa: CASSLGQGAWQPQHF
v_gene: TRBV12-3/TRBV12-4
len: 15
abundance: .
j_gene: TRBJ1-5
d_gene: TRBD1

CDR3nt: TGTGCCAGCAGTCCCTGGGCAGGGGTGGAAGATACGCAGTATTTT
CDR3aa: CASSPWAGVEDTQYF
v_gene: TRBV2
len: 15
abundance: many
j_gene: TRBJ2-3
d_gene: .

CDR3nt: TGTGCCTGGAGTGTACTATTGAATGAAAAACTGTTTTTT
CDR3aa: CAWSVLLNEKLFF
v_gene: TRBV30
len: 13
abundance: many
j_gene: TRBJ1-4
d_gene: .

CDR3nt: TGCGCCAGCAGCTTGGGACAGGGGGATTCTCAAAATCAGCCCCAGCATTTT
CDR3aa: CASSLGQGDSQNQPQHF
v_gene: TRBV5-1
len: 17
abundance: many
j_gene: TRBJ1-5
d_gene: TRBD1

CDR3nt: TGTGCCAGCAGTTTGTCAGGGGGCACTGAAGCTTTCTTT
CDR3aa: CASSLSGGTEAFF
v_gene: TRBV2
len: 13
abundance: many
j_gene: TRBJ1-1
d_gene: TRBD1

CDR3nt: TGTGCCAGTAGTATTTTTCCAAGCAACGTAGGGAATGAGCAGTTCTTC
CDR3aa: CASSIFPSNVGNEQFF
v_gene: TRBV19
len: 16
abundance: many
j_gene: TRBJ2-1
d_gene: .

CDR3nt: TGTGCCAGCAGTTCCCCCGGACAGGGGTTCGGTAGTCGGAGAGCGGAGCAGTACTTC
CDR3aa: CASSSPGQGFGSRRAEQYF
v_gene: TRBV28
len: 19
abundance: few
j_gene: TRBJ2-7
d_gene: TRBD1

CDR3nt: TGCAGTTCCAGGACTCGGGAGACCCAGTACTTC
CDR3aa: CSSRTRETQYF
v_gene: TRBV20-1
len: 11
abundance: few
j_gene: TRBJ2-5
d_gene: .

CDR3nt: TGTGCCAGCAGTCTAAGAAACGTCCTCAATGAGCAGTTCTTC
CDR3aa: CASSLRNVLNEQFF
v_gene: TRBV12-3/TRBV12-4
len: 14
abundance: many
j_gene: TRBJ2-1
d_gene: .

CDR3nt: TGTGCCAGCAGTCGGGTGGAGCAGTACTTC
CDR3aa: CASSRVEQYF
v_gene: TRBV28
len: 10
abundance: many
j_gene: TRBJ2-7
d_gene: .

CDR3nt: TGTGCCAGCAGTGAACCGACCTGGGCAGAGACCCAGTACTTC
CDR3aa: CASSEPTWAETQYF
v_gene: TRBV6-1
len: 14
abundance: few
j_gene: TRBJ2-5
d_gene: .

CDR3nt: TGTGCCAGCAGCTTCGGACTAGCGGAAGCAGATACGCAGTATTTT
CDR3aa: CASSFGLAEADTQYF
v_gene: TRBV5-4
len: 15
abundance: many
j_gene: TRBJ2-3
d_gene: TRBD2

CDR3nt: TGTGCCAGCAGTTTATCAGGGTGGGACACTGAAGCTTTCTTT
CDR3aa: CASSLSGWDTEAFF
v_gene: TRBV27
len: 14
abundance: many
j_gene: TRBJ1-1
d_gene: .

CDR3nt: TGTGCCAGCAACCCGAAACGGGGGATAGGGCAGCCCCAGCATTTT
CDR3aa: CASNPKRGIGQPQHF
v_gene: TRBV6-5
len: 15
abundance: many
j_gene: TRBJ1-5
d_gene: .

CDR3nt: TGCGCCAGCAGCGTGGGGGCGCGGGGGACTGAAGCTTTCTTT
CDR3aa: CASSVGARGTEAFF
v_gene: TRBV4-1
len: 14
abundance: many
j_gene: TRBJ1-1
d_gene: .

CDR3nt: TGTGCCAGCAGTCGTATTAGCTCTGGAAACACCATATATTTT
CDR3aa: CASSRISSGNTIYF
v_gene: TRBV25-1
len: 14
abundance: many
j_gene: TRBJ1-3
d_gene: .

CDR3nt: TGTGCCAGCAGCTTAGAAATTAACAGCCCTCGTAATGAGCAGTTCTTC
CDR3aa: CASSLEINSPRNEQFF
v_gene: TRBV11-2
len: 16
abundance: many
j_gene: TRBJ2-1
d_gene: .

CDR3nt: TGTGCCAGCAGCTCTTCTAGCGGAAACACCGGGGAGCTGTTTTTT
CDR3aa: CASSSSSGNTGELFF
v_gene: TRBV5-4
len: 15
abundance: many
j_gene: TRBJ2-2
d_gene: TRBD2

CDR3nt: TGTGCCAGCAGTTCCTCGAGGAGGCAGGTTGAAGCTTTCTTT
CDR3aa: CASSSSRRQVEAFF
v_gene: TRBV12-3/TRBV12-4
len: 14
abundance: many
j_gene: TRBJ1-1
d_gene: .

CDR3nt: TGTGCCAGCAGTGAGTACAGGGGGGAGACTGAAGCTTTCTTT
CDR3aa: CASSEYRGETEAFF
v_gene: TRBV6-1
len: 14
abundance: many
j_gene: TRBJ1-1
d_gene: TRBD1

CDR3nt: TGTGCCAGCAGCCCACTAATAAGAGTGAACACTGAAGCTTTCTTT
CDR3aa: CASSPLIRVNTEAFF
v_gene: TRBV7-8
len: 15
abundance: many
j_gene: TRBJ1-1
d_gene: .

CDR3nt: TGTGCCAGCAGCTTAAACCCTACCACAGATACGCAGTATTTT
CDR3aa: CASSLNPTTDTQYF
v_gene: TRBV7-3
len: 14
abundance: many
j_gene: TRBJ2-3
d_gene: .

CDR3nt: TGTGCCTGGAGTGGGACAGGGTCCCCCCTATATAGCAATCAGCCCCAGCATTTT
CDR3aa: CAWSGTGSPLYSNQPQHF
v_gene: TRBV30
len: 18
abundance: .
j_gene: TRBJ1-5
d_gene: TRBD1

CDR3nt: TGCGCCAGCAGCAGGAAGGCTAGGGAGACCCAGTACTTC
CDR3aa: CASSRKARETQYF
v_gene: TRBV4-3
len: 13
abundance: .
j_gene: TRBJ2-5
d_gene: .

CDR3nt: TGTGCCAGCAGTTACTCTAGCGGGAGGGCCGGGGAGCTGTTTTTT
CDR3aa: CASSYSSGRAGELFF
v_gene: TRBV6-6
len: 15
abundance: many
j_gene: TRBJ2-2
d_gene: TRBD2

CDR3nt: TGTGCCACTGCTTACAGGCCAACTAATGAAAAACTGTTTTTT
CDR3aa: CATAYRPTNEKLFF
v_gene: TRBV15
len: 14
abundance: many
j_gene: TRBJ1-4
d_gene: .

CDR3nt: TGTGCCAGCAGCCCGACTTTCGGGGGATCCTTAGTATTTGCCTTC
CDR3aa: CASSPTFGGSLVFAF
v_gene: TRBV27
len: 15
abundance: many
j_gene: TRBJ1-2
d_gene: .

CDR3nt: TGTGCCAGCAGCTTCCTCCAGGGCTACGAGCAGTACTTC
CDR3aa: CASSFLQGYEQYF
v_gene: TRBV7-2
len: 13
abundance: many
j_gene: TRBJ2-7
d_gene: .

CDR3nt: TGTGCCAGTGTTCCGGGACAGGGTACCTACGAGCAGTACTTC
CDR3aa: CASVPGQGTYEQYF
v_gene: TRBV27
len: 14
abundance: many
j_gene: TRBJ2-7
d_gene: TRBD1

CDR3nt: TGTGCCACCCGGGACAGAGCCCTGGATACGCAGTATTTT
CDR3aa: CATRDRALDTQYF
v_gene: TRBV19
len: 13
abundance: many
j_gene: TRBJ2-3
d_gene: TRBD1

CDR3nt: TGTGCCAGCAGCTTAGCGCGGGCTTCATACGAGCAGTACTTC
CDR3aa: CASSLARASYEQYF
v_gene: TRBV7-9
len: 14
abundance: many
j_gene: TRBJ2-7
d_gene: .